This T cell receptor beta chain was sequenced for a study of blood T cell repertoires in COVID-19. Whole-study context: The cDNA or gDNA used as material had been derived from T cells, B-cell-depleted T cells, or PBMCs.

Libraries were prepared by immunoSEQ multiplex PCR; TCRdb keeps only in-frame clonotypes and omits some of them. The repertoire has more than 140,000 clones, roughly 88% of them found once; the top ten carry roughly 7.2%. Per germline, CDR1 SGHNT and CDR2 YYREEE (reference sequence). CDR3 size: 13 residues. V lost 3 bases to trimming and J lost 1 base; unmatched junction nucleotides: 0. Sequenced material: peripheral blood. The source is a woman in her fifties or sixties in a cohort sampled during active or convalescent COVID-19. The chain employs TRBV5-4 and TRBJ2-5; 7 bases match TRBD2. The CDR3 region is CASSSGGQETQYF. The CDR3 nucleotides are TGTGCCAGCAGCTCGGGGGGCCAAGAGACCCAGTACTTC.